These 8 T cell receptor beta chains were sequenced from one sample in a study of naive and memory T cell subsets. The library had UMIs added by 3' ligation of an oligonucleotide to TCR cDNA. The SP2 primer and nested alpha and beta constant region primers amplified ligated cDNA in four rounds. TCRdb itself ran the 5' RACE reads through MiXCR, one entry per CDR3 protein. The repertoire holds approximately 52,000 distinct CDR3 sequences, with about 4.8% as singletons. These receptors came from a female donor in good health.

At least ten counts were recorded for this clonotype. The chain has TRBV19 and TRBJ2-7, with a weak D call TRBD2 (5 bases). The germline V gene encodes CDR1 LNHDA and CDR2 SQIVND (reference sequence). This CDR3 region has 11 residues. V was trimmed by 7 bases and J by 6 bases, leaving 10 bases between them. The CDR3 nucleotides read TGTGCCAGTAAGGCGGGCGCCGAGCAGTACTTC. It specifies CASKAGAEQYF.

This clonotype came up once. This chain connects TRBV12-5 to TRBJ2-3, with TRBD1 as a possible D gene (6 bases). Germline V lookup: CDR1 LGHNT, CDR2 FRNRAP. The V gene lost 5 bases and the J gene lost 0 bases, with 12 bases spanning the gap. The CDR3 extends over 15 amino acids. Here the CDR3 reads CASGGTGKSTDTQYF. CDR3 nucleotide sequence: TGTGCTAGTGGTGGCACAGGGAAGAGCACAGATACGCAGTATTTT.

There are many counts of this clonotype. The chain combines TRBV28 with TRBJ2-7, with D unresolved. Germline V gene data show CDR1 as MDHEN and CDR2 as SYDVKM. The V gene lost 5 bases and the J gene lost 3 bases, with 11 bases spanning the gap. The CDR3 runs to 13 residues. The DNA for the CDR3 is TGTGCCAGCAGTACGAGCCCGATCTACGAGCAGTACTTC. Protein sequence: CASSTSPIYEQYF.

A few counts support this clonotype. The rearrangement links TRBV7-6 to TRBJ2-7, with D possibly TRBD1 on 6 matching bases. Germline-derived CDR1 and CDR2 are SGHVS and FNYEAQ. V was trimmed by 5 bases and J by 5 bases, leaving 10 bases between them. This CDR3 spans 12 amino acids. The CDR3, as DNA: TGTGCCAGCAGCCCGGACAGAAACGAGCAGTACTTC. Amino acid sequence: CASSPDRNEQYF. The full variable domain, in which reference TRBV7-6 and TRBJ2-7 provide the parts outside the CDR3, is GAGVSQSPRYKVTKRGQDVALRCDPISGHVSLYWYRQALGQGPEFLTYFNYEAQQDKSGLPNDRFSAERPEGSISTLTIQRTEQRDSAMYRCASSPDRNEQYFGPGTRLTVT.

This clonotype was recorded many times. V and J are TRBV6-5 and TRBJ2-3, with TRBD1 matching over 10 bases. V gave up 6 bases and J gave up 4 bases; unmatched junction bases: 7. This CDR3 has 15 residues. Germline CDR1 MNHEY, CDR2 SVGAGI. The CDR3 protein is CASSPDRGRADTQYF. The DNA for the CDR3 is TGTGCCAGCAGCCCAGACAGGGGGCGCGCAGATACGCAGTATTTT.

Ten or more counts support this clonotype. The chain links TRBV6-2 or TRBV6-3 to TRBJ2-1; D perhaps matches TRBD2 (7 bases). CDR3 size: 15 residues. Trimming pared 3 bases from V and 4 bases from J, leaving 13 bases between. CDR1 MNHEY and CDR2 SVGEGT come from the germline V gene. Here the CDR3 DNA reads TGTGCCAGCAGTTATCCGCGGGGGCAATACAATGAGCAGTTCTTC. It yields the protein CASSYPRGQYNEQFF.

As to this clonotype: A much larger clone sits a single nucleotide away, making a read error possible. The genes are TRBV4-3 and TRBJ2-3; the D gene is possibly TRBD2 (6 bases). The CDR3 covers 16 residues. Between the trimmed V and J ends, which lost 0 bases and 5 bases, there was a span of 15 bases. Germline V gene lookup returns CDR1 LGHNA and CDR2 YSLEER. For the CDR3, the DNA is TGCGCCAGCAGCCAAGATGTATTCGGGAGAGGAGATACGCAGTATTTT. Translated: CASSQDVFGRGDTQYF.

This clonotype was seen at least ten times. The V and J genes are TRBV12-3 or TRBV12-4 and TRBJ1-4; no reliable D call. CDR3 length: 15 residues. The V end lost 6 bases, the J end lost 2 bases, and 13 bases lay between the germline ends. In DNA, the CDR3 is TGTGCCAGCAGACCAGGAGGGCTGACTAATGAAAAACTGTTTTTT. It specifies CASRPGGLTNEKLFF.